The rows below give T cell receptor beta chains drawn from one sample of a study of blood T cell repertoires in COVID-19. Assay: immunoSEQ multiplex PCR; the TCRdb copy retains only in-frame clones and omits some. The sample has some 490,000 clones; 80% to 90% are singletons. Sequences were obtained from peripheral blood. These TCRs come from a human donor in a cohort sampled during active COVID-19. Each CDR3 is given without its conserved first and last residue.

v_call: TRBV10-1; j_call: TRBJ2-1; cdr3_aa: ASTTREYGYNEQF
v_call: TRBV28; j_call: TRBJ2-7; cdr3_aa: ASSFRFGDSLYEQY
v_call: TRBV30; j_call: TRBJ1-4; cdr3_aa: AAPRAGDEKLF
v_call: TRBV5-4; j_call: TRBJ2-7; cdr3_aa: ASSLSLRTYEQY
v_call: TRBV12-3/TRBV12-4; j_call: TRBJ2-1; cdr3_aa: ASRGTSGSEQF
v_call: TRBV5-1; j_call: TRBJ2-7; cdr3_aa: ASSSQGASYEQY
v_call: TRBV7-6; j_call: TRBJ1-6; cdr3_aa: ASSLDSPYNSPLH
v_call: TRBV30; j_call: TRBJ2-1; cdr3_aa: AGAGVSYNEQF
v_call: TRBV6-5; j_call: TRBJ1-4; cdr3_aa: ASRSRQVVLEKLF
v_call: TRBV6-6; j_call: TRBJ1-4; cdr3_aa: ASSQRAIGGGATNEKLF
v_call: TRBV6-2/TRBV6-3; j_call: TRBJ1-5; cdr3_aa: ASSNTVNYQPQH
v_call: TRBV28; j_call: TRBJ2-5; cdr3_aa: ASSVGTAQETQY
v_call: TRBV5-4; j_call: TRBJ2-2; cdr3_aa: ASSIKLTRTVKSGELF
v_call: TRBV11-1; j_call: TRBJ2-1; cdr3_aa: ASSLEGQVSDEQF
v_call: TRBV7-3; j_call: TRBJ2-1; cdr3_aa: ASSPRLAGANEQF
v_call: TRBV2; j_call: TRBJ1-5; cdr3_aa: ASSSPVTVSNQPQH
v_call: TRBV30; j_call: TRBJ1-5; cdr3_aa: AWSVQNSQPQH
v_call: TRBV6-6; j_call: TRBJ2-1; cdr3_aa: ASSRASGSRIGVDEQF
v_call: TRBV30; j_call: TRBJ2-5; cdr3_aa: AWRPGLGWGGTQY
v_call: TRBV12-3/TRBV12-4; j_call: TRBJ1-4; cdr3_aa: ASSPGQGEKLF
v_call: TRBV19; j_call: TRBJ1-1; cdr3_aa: ASSISIGAVNTEAF
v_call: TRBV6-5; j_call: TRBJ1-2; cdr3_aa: ASRRDGGYT
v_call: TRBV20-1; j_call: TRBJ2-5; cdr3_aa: SASRGGSQETQY
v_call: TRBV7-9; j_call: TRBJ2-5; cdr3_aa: ASSAKAGLAGDWETQY
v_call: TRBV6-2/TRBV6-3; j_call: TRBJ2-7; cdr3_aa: ASSLSDRYYEQY
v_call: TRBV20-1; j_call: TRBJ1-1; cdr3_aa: SARLRAEAF
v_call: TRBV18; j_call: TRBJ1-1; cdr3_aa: ASSPGAGTEAF
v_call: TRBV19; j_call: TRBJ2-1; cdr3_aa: ASSTLAWEQF
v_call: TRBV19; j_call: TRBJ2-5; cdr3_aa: ASSIQLARETQY
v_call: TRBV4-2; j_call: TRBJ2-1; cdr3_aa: ASSQDWTRGANEQF
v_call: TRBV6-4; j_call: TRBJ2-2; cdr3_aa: ASSEQSTLHTGELF
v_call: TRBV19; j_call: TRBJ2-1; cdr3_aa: ASSSTSGGYNEQF
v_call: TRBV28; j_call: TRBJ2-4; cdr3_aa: ASSVPQGAKNIQY
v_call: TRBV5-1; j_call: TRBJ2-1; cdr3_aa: ASSLITGGPRTSEQF
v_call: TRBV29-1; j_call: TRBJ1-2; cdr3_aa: STGDRGLGYT